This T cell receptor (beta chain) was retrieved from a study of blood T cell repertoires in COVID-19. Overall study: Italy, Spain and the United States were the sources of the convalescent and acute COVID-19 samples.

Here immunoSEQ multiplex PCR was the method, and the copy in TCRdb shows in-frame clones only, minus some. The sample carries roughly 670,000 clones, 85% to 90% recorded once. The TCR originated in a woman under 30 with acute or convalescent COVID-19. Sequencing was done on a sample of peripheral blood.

The CDR3 DNA reads TGTGCCAGTAGTATCCAGGGGTGGAATGAGCAGTTCTTC. This gives the protein CASSIQGWNEQFF. The rearrangement links TRBV19 to TRBJ2-1; maybe TRBD1 (6 bases). This CDR3 region has 13 residues. V gave up 3 bases and J gave up 7 bases, with 10 bases separating them. Per germline, CDR1 LNHDA and CDR2 SQIVND (reference sequence).